This T cell receptor beta chain emerged from a study of OX40 agonist ivuxolimab in advanced cancers. Across the whole study: Two patients with cutaneous melanoma and one with hepatocellular carcinoma, three in total, showed partial responses. Whole-study results and caveats: Relative to CD4+ cells, CD8+ T cells on average had more expanded clones.

The V end lost 6 bases, the J end lost 3 bases, and 9 bases lay between the germline ends. The germline CDR1 and CDR2 sequences are SEHNR and FQNEAQ (reference sequence). The CDR3 length is 13 residues. TCRdb's copy holds only in-frame clones and misses some; the assay was immunoSEQ multiplex PCR. The sample has about 44,000 clones; roughly 87% are singletons. For this clone: The antigen is not known.

This TCR derives from an adult with an advanced solid tumor such as melanoma, head and neck, liver or kidney cancer. The chain uses TRBV7-9 and TRBJ2-4; TRBD2 is a possible D gene (5 bases). The sample in question was CD4+ or CD8+ T cells sorted from blood, obtained in a trial of the OX40 agonist ivuxolimab. In nucleotides, the CDR3 is TGTGCCAGCAGAAACCGGGACAAAAACATTCAGTACTTC. Encoded protein: CASRNRDKNIQYF.